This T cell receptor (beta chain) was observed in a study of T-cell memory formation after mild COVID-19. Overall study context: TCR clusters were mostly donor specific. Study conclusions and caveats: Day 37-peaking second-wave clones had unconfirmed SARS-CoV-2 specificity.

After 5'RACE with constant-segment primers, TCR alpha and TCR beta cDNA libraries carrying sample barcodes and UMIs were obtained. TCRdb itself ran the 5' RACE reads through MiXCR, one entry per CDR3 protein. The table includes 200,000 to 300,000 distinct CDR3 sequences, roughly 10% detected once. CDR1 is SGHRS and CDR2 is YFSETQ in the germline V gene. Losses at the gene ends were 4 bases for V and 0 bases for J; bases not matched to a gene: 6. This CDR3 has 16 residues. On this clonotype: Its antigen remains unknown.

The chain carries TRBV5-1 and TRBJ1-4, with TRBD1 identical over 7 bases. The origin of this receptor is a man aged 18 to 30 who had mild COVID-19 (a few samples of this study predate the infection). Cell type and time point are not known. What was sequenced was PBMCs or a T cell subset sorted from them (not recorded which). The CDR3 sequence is CASSPDRAATNEKLFF. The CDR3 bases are TGCGCCAGCAGCCCCGACAGGGCTGCAACTAATGAAAAACTGTTTTTT.